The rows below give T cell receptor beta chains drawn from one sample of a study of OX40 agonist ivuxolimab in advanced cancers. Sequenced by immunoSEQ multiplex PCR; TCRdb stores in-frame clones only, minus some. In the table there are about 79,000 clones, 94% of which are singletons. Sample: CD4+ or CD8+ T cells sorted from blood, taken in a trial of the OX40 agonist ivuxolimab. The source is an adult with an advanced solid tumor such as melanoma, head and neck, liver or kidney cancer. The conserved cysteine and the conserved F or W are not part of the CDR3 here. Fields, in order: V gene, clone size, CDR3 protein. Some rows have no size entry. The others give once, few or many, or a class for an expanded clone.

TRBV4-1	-	ASSQVDRGYEQY
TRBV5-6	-	ASSLGSSGNTIY
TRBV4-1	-	ASSQERTGRNEQF
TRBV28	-	ASSFRLGYGYT
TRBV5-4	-	ASSPSGRPNYEQY
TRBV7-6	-	ASSAAPGGDIQY
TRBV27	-	ASSLIQGDTGELF
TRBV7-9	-	ASSPLAGGNEQY
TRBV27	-	ASSLGQSKPQH
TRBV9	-	ASSVGQGSTDTQY
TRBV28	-	ASSQGRDTQY
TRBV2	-	ASSTGLAGYQETQY
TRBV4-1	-	ASSQEGAAEQY
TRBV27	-	ASSLNGYEQY
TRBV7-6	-	ASSVGGAQPQH
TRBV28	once	ASSFGQGPTYEQY
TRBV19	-	ASSSGQGNEKLF
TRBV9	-	ASSPPWVSDEQY
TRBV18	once	ASSPSTAEETQY
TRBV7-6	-	ASSISGNEQF
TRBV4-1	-	ASSQDWGIEQF
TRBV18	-	ASSPPPTGGTYEQY
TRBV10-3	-	AISEDSRGGELF
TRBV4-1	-	ASSRSGDLNEQF
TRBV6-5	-	ASSYAEGPNEQF
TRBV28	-	ASSLRASTDTQY
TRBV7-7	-	ASSLAPGQGKETQY
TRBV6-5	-	ASSNGWKETQY
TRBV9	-	ASTGTEGYEQY
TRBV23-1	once	ASKPGSYEQY
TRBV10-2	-	ASSDSGTQY
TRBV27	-	ASSLSGGGSYNEQF
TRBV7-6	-	ASSPDMNTEAF
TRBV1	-	TSSQVGDLKSGTGELF
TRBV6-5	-	ASRAIGGGTDTQY
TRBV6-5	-	ASSYPSAPYEQY
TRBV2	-	ASSETSGRENEQF
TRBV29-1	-	SVEDRDANTGELF
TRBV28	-	ASSPPGGGYGYT
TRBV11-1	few	ASTWGTSAYEQY